Following are 10 T cell receptor beta chains from one sample sequenced in a study of T cell changes during pregnancy in multiple sclerosis. Some clones are missing from TCRdb's copy, which holds only in-frame ones; the method was immunoSEQ multiplex PCR. The sample carries 75,000 to 85,000 clones, 93% recorded once. The sequencing used peripheral blood, collected in the second trimester of pregnancy. These TCRs come from a female donor with multiple sclerosis, enrolled in a pregnancy study.

This clone has only one observation. The junction departs from the called germline gene at one end, perhaps through a read error. The chain has TRBV7-7 and TRBJ1-2; no definite D call. The CDR3 totals 15 residues. Germline V gene sequence: CDR1 SSHAT, CDR2 FNYEAQ (reference sequence). CDR3 loop: CASSPYEGGRDGYTF. The CDR3 DNA follows: TGTGCTAGCAGCCCCTATGAGGGAGGGAGAGATGGCTACACCTTC.

This clone was counted once. The DNA for the CDR3 is TGTGCCAGCAGTGACAGGCAGGGGGCGAAGGGAAACACCATATATTTT. It codes for CASSDRQGAKGNTIYF. This chain joins TRBV2 and TRBJ1-3; 8 nucleotides agree with TRBD1. The J segment lost 4 bases and the V segment lost 3 bases, leaving 8 bases of the junction unmatched. The V gene's germline CDR1 is SNHLY and CDR2 FYNNEI. The CDR3 runs 16 residues.

This clone was recorded only once. The chain employs TRBV4-2 and TRBJ2-1, with D unresolved. The CDR3 loop spans 12 amino acids. Trimming removed 1 base at V and 8 bases at J, with 6 bases between. Per germline, CDR1 LGHNA and CDR2 YNFKEQ. The CDR3 sequence is CASSQVFDEQFF. For the CDR3, the DNA is TGTGCCAGCAGCCAAGTGTTCGATGAGCAGTTCTTC.

The CDR3 region is CASSTPGTGGGGYTF. The CDR3 bases are TGTGCCAGCAGCACCCCTGGGACAGGGGGTGGGGGCTACACCTTC. V is TRBV28 and J is TRBJ1-2; 11 nucleotides line up with TRBD1. CDR1 and CDR2 (germline): MDHEN, SYDVKM. This CDR3 is 15 amino acids long. J was trimmed by 8 bases and V by 6 bases; bases with no gene match: 11.

The genes are TRBV13 and TRBJ2-7; 7 nucleotides align to TRBD1. In germline, CDR1 is PRHDT, CDR2 FYEKMQ (reference sequence). V dropped 1 base and J dropped 5; count of bases not matched to a gene: 5. The CDR3 consists of 14 residues. The CDR3 DNA reads as TGTGCCAGCAGCTTAGCAGGGGGAAGCGACGAGCAGTACTTC. Translated, it gives CASSLAGGSDEQYF.

For the CDR3, the DNA is TGTGCCTGGATAAGCGACGGCGGTTATAATTCACCCCTCCACTTT. Translation gives CAWISDGGYNSPLHF. The chain couples TRBV30 to TRBJ1-6; D is unresolved. Germline V gene lookup returns CDR1 GTSNPN and CDR2 SVGIG (reference sequence). Trimming took off 4 bases at V and 4 bases at J, with 14 bases between the two ends. CDR3 length: 15 amino acids.

The chain uses TRBV11-3 and TRBJ1-1, with 8 bases aligning to TRBD1. CDR1 and CDR2 (germline): SGHNT, YENEEA. V was clipped by 3 bases and J by 6 bases; unmatched bases: 3. CDR3 length: 13 residues. CDR3 sequence (DNA): TGTGCCAGCAGCTTGATACAGGGGGCTGAAGCTTTCTTT. Its protein is CASSLIQGAEAFF.

The rearrangement joins TRBV10-3 to TRBJ2-2; weak D call: TRBD1 (5 bases). There are 16 residues in the CDR3. The V gene lost 0 bases and the J gene lost 7 bases, with 15 bases spanning the gap. CDR1 and CDR2 from the germline V gene are ENHRY and SYGVKD. DNA of the CDR3: TGTGCCATCAGTGAGTCAGGAAGGCAGGGTATCGGGGAGCTGTTTTTT. The encoded protein is CAISESGRQGIGELFF.

This sequence joins TRBV15 and TRBJ1-5, with D perhaps matching TRBD1 (5 bases). The V end was cut by 0 bases, the J end by 5 bases, with 8 bases between. This CDR3 contains 14 residues. Germline V gene data show CDR1 as LNHNV and CDR2 as YYDKDF (reference sequence). In nucleotides, the CDR3 is TGTGCCACCAGCAGAGATCAGGGATATCAGCCCCAGCATTTT. It is translated as CATSRDQGYQPQHF.

The rearrangement links TRBV11-2 to TRBJ2-5; 8 bases are shared with TRBD2. After removal of 1 base from V and 7 bases from J, the junction contained 5 bases not matched to a gene. Germline lookup yields CDR1 SGHAT and CDR2 FQNNGV. The CDR3 extends over 14 amino acids. The CDR3 spells CASSLAGGSRTQYF. The CDR3 DNA reads as TGTGCCAGCAGCTTAGCGGGGGGGTCCAGGACCCAGTACTTC.